The 15 T cell receptor beta chains below come from one sample, sequenced in a study of cytotoxic CD8 clonotypes in ibrutinib-treated CLL. Clones were read by immunoSEQ multiplex PCR, and TCRdb kept only the in-frame ones, dropping some. Here the sample spans 50,000 to 60,000 clones, around 78% being singletons. The starting material was PBMCs, obtained after 24 months of ibrutinib treatment. These receptors came from a human donor with chronic lymphocytic leukemia.

V gene TRBV9 combines with J gene TRBJ2-7; TRBD1 might be the D (6 bases). Between the trimmed V and J ends, which lost 4 bases and 0 bases, there was a span of 11 bases. Germline values: CDR1 SGDLS, CDR2 YYNGEE. There are 14 residues in the CDR3. This CDR3 is CASSPRQDSYEQYF. The CDR3 nucleotides read TGTGCCAGCAGCCCACGACAGGACTCCTACGAGCAGTACTTC. Looking up the rest from reference TRBV9 and TRBJ2-7 gives the full variable domain: DSGVTQTPKHLITATGQRVTLRCSPRSGDLSVYWYQQSLDQGLQFLIQYYNGEERAKGNILERFSAQQFPDLHSELNLSSLELGDSALYFCASSPRQDSYEQYFGPGTRLTVT.

V is TRBV5-6 and J is TRBJ2-7, with 9 bases fitting TRBD2. Germline trimming cut 1 base from V and 2 bases from J; bases unmatched to any gene: 16. There are 19 residues in the CDR3. Looked up from germline, CDR1 is SGHDT and CDR2 is YYEEEE. The CDR3 bases are TGTGCCAGCAGCTTGATGGGATTCGATGCGGGAGGGTCAGCCTACGAGCAGTACTTC. Encoded protein: CASSLMGFDAGGSAYEQYF.

The rearrangement links TRBV5-1 to TRBJ2-1; perhaps TRBD2 as D (6 bases). The CDR3 is made up of 15 amino acids. V was trimmed by 0 bases and J by 2 bases, leaving 9 bases between them. The V gene's germline CDR1 is SGHRS and CDR2 YFSETQ. This chain's CDR3 is CASSLEAGTYNEQFF. As DNA, the CDR3 is TGCGCCAGCAGCTTGGAGGCGGGAACCTACAATGAGCAGTTCTTC.

This clone was observed a handful of times. The V call is TRBV4-2, the J call TRBJ1-2, with unresolved D. Germline CDR1 reads LGHNA; CDR2 reads YNFKEQ. Trimming took 1 base from V and 3 from J, leaving 3 bases between them. The CDR3 spans 12 residues. The DNA of the CDR3 is TGTGCCAGCAGCCAAGGGGACTATGGCTACACCTTC. Amino acids: CASSQGDYGYTF.

The chain joins TRBV5-6 to TRBJ2-7; 11 bases are shared with TRBD1. The germline V gene has CDR1 SGHDT and CDR2 YYEEEE. V shed 6 bases, J shed 3 bases, and the junction held 5 bases outside the gene matches. This CDR3 is 14 amino acids long. The CDR3 nucleotides read TGTGCCAGCACCAGGACAGGGGGCTTCTACGAGCAGTACTTC. It translates to CASTRTGGFYEQYF.

Judged by abundance, this clone is medium-sized. The chain combines TRBV12-5 with TRBJ2-1; 10 nucleotides line up with TRBD2. This CDR3 contains 17 residues. V lost 3 bases to trimming and J lost 8 bases; unmatched junction nucleotides: 13. Germline V gives CDR1 LGHNT, CDR2 FRNRAP. The CDR3 reads CASGFPWTSGHLDEQFF. The CDR3 DNA is TGTGCTAGTGGTTTCCCCTGGACTAGCGGACACCTGGATGAGCAGTTCTTC.

The V call is TRBV30, the J call TRBJ1-2; D call uncertain. V was shortened by 1 base and J by 8 bases, with 8 bases between the two germline ends. CDR3 size: 11 residues. Per germline, CDR1 GTSNPN and CDR2 SVGIG (reference sequence). The CDR3 nucleotides are TGTGCCTGGAGTGATTCCGCCGGCTACACCTTC. Amino acid sequence: CAWSDSAGYTF.

The rearrangement joins TRBV7-2 to TRBJ1-2, with 10 nucleotides matching TRBD1. V lost 5 bases to trimming and J lost 5 bases; unmatched junction nucleotides: 11. This CDR3 contains 16 residues. CDR1 and CDR2 (germline): SGHTA, FQGNSA. CDR3 loop: CASSTNDRGLGYGYTF. Written as DNA, the CDR3 is TGTGCCAGCAGCACGAATGACAGGGGGCTCGGATATGGCTACACCTTC.

The V call is TRBV6-1, the J call TRBJ2-3; D possibly corresponds to TRBD2 (6 bases). The V and J ends lost 10 bases and 4 bases respectively, with 18 bases between them. This CDR3 is 14 amino acids long. From germline, CDR1 is MNHNS and CDR2 SASEGT. CDR3 nucleotides: TGTGCCACAGGGCCGGGAGAGTCCCCAGATACGCAGTATTTT. This sequence encodes CATGPGESPDTQYF.

This sequence joins TRBV18 and TRBJ2-2; unclear D gene. Germline V gene data show CDR1 as KGHSH and CDR2 as LQKENI. The CDR3 contains 13 residues. V lost 3 bases, J lost 4 bases, and 6 bases lay in between. This CDR3 reads CASSPSVTGELFF. The CDR3 DNA reads as TGTGCCAGCTCACCGTCTGTCACCGGGGAGCTGTTTTTT.

V usage is TRBV7-8 and J usage is TRBJ2-1, with 13 bases aligning to TRBD2. Unmatched junction bases numbered 8, after V lost 4 bases and J lost 8 bases. The CDR3 is 16 amino acids. From germline, CDR1 is SGHVS and CDR2 FQNEAQ. The CDR3 sequence is CASSSRTSGSQDEQFF. As DNA, the CDR3 is TGTGCCAGCAGCTCCCGGACTAGCGGGAGTCAGGATGAGCAGTTCTTC. Supplemented by reference TRBV7-8 and TRBJ2-1, the full variable domain reads GAGVSQSPRYKVAKRGQDVALRCDPISGHVSLFWYQQALGQGPEFLTYFQNEAQLDKSGLPSDRFFAERPEGSVSTLKIQRTQQEDSAVYLCASSSRTSGSQDEQFFGPGTRLTVL.

V is TRBV6-4 and J is TRBJ1-2; D gene unclear. Germline assignment: CDR1 MRHNA and CDR2 SNTAGT. V dropped 0 bases and J dropped 8 bases, with 7 bases sitting between them. CDR3 length: 12 amino acids. CDR3 residues: CASSDSMGGYTF. As DNA, the CDR3 is TGTGCCAGCAGTGACTCAATGGGCGGCTACACCTTC.

This clone was observed a few times. The V call is TRBV28, the J call TRBJ2-2; 8 bases match TRBD2. The CDR3 length is 21 residues. CDR1 MDHEN and CDR2 SYDVKM come from the germline V gene. Trimming at V came to 7 bases and at J to 0 bases, leaving 22 bases not matched to a gene. In nucleotides, the CDR3 is TGTGCCAGCAAGGTGGGATTACTTCCTAGCGGGCCGCAATCGAACACCGGGGAGCTGTTTTTT. Its protein product is CASKVGLLPSGPQSNTGELFF.

The genes are TRBV5-4 and TRBJ2-3; 7 bases map to TRBD2. In germline, CDR1 is SGHNT, CDR2 YYREEE (reference sequence). CDR3 length: 15 residues. V lost 5 bases and J lost 4; bases outside the gene matches: 10. The CDR3 DNA reads as TGTGCCAGCAGAACGGGCGGGGGTTTCGCAGATACGCAGTATTTT. This sequence encodes CASRTGGGFADTQYF. The whole variable domain, filled in from reference TRBV5-4 and TRBJ2-3, reads ETGVTQSPTHLIKTRGQQVTLRCSSQSGHNTVSWYQQALGQGPQFIFQYYREEENGRGNFPPRFSGLQFPNYSSELNVNALELDDSALYLCASRTGGGFADTQYFGPGTRLTVL.

The chain is built from TRBV5-4 and TRBJ2-3; 7 nucleotides agree with TRBD2. The V gene's germline CDR1 is SGHNT and CDR2 YYREEE (reference sequence). This CDR3 spans 16 amino acids. V shed 2 bases and J 1 base; nucleotides not matched to a gene: 7. CDR3: CASSFRLAVGTDTQYF. CDR3 sequence (DNA): TGTGCCAGCAGCTTTAGGCTAGCGGTGGGCACAGATACGCAGTATTTT.